The source of this T cell receptor (beta chain) is a study of cytomegalovirus exposure and HLA in healthy donors (dated by TCRdb to about 2017). Background on the whole study: In an earlier analysis of 587 of the donors, about 260 Gb of sequence data and approximately 100 million unique TCR beta sequences from about 179 million T cells were reported. On average, around 240,000 unique TCR beta nucleotide sequences were sequenced per donor among a few hundred genotyped donors of the cohort, with 15% to 20% of those sequences being non-productive. High-throughput TCR immunosequencing, statistical association of individual TCRs with disease status, and machine learning were combined to predict cytomegalovirus infection status. An early release covering roughly 580 HLA-typed donors comprised approximately 290 gigabases of sequencing data and approximately 85 million unique TCR sequences. An earlier analysis of 587 of the donors used high-throughput TCR beta sequencing to judge whether each TCR beta V gene segment behaved as functional or pseudogenic. A later analysis re-analyzed previously published TCR beta repertoires from roughly 600 donors and added high-resolution HLA genotyping to study TCR occurrence patterns. Of the approximately 400 genotyped donors, roughly 80% were placed in the genetic ancestry cluster associated with self-reported Caucasian donors. Typing coverage varied by locus: roughly 620-630 donors for A, B, C, DRB1 and DQB1; approximately 560 for DQA1; nearly 610 for DPA1; around 450 for DPB1. The study used immunosequencing to profile the T cell repertoires of 600 to 850 subjects and linked those repertoires to cytomegalovirus serostatus. Four to six DR-DQ haplotypes were handled as single units for association and clustering, since linkage in the cohort was strong. In a later genetic analysis, genome-wide SNP genotypes for about 55% of the 666 donors were used, and that subset was treated as a discovery cohort. Rather than drawing on any new phenotypic data, the later analysis identified candidate immune exposures from TCR beta sequences and the way those sequences occurred across donors. All discovery cohort repertoires had been generated using a single sequencing platform. Donor age, sex, ethnicity and CMV serostatus were compiled alongside the repertoire data. HLA typing included class I and class II loci at four-digit resolution. The study aimed to test whether cataloging public T cell receptors could reveal signatures of past pathogen exposure. In addition to the first cohort of roughly 700 subjects, a separate validation cohort of 100 to 150 different subjects was used.

This clone was observed once. No antigen is known for it. No quality values exist for individual bases; no much larger clone is one base distant. Results the study describes overall, beyond this receptor: Presence/absence analyses assumed roughly uniform sequencing depth across donors, an assumption that may not hold. The study gave a list of 150 to 200 TCR beta chains associated with cytomegalovirus. In vitro tests confirmed that three of the cytomegalovirus-associated TCR beta chains recognize cytomegalovirus antigens. The classifier was reported to diagnose cytomegalovirus status with high specificity and sensitivity in both the original and validation cohorts. In a later genetic analysis, fewer N-insertions in productive TCRs were reported among donors in an Asian-associated ancestry cluster than the roughly 670-donor mean. A later analysis found that most CMV-associated TCR beta chains appeared HLA-restricted, with HLA associations seemingly driven largely by CMV exposure. Compared with equally common non-associated chains, HLA-associated TCR beta chains in a later analysis were more clonally expanded and had lower generation probabilities. When HLA alleles, especially DR and DQ, strongly co-occurred, attributing TCR associations to individual alleles was difficult. A further reported finding was that TCR beta sequences accurately predicted the HLA-A and HLA-B alleles for most subjects in the first cohort. A later analysis found that TCR association rates varied across HLA loci, with DRB1 alleles showing the most associated TCRs and HLA-C alleles the fewest. In this cohort, only TCR beta chains were sequenced, and detectable features were limited by the absence of alpha or paired-chain data. Linkage disequilibrium might explain the correlated functional status among segregating V segments, but an unknown experimental factor could not be excluded. Broadly in line with IMGT annotations, most TCR beta V segments showed up in productive rearrangements about 87% or about 30% of the time in an earlier analysis of around 600 of the donors. The earlier analysis of a few hundred of the donors excluded approximately 17 rarely observed V segments, including chromosome 9 orphons, because counts were too low. A later analysis reported that several top co-occurrence clusters appeared linked to parvovirus B19, influenza, CMV and Epstein-Barr virus. Because HLA typing was missing for some donors at each locus, association tests included only the typed subset. Some IMGT-functional V segments, including TRBV6-2 and TRBV6-3, could not be distinguished by the 87-base-pair reads and were therefore excluded. Across donors, most TCR sequences were observed very rarely, whereas some public TCRs were present in many individuals. The only immune exposure information available for the cohort was CMV serostatus. V-gene and J-gene trimming of TCR beta chains was associated with a missense DCLRE1C variant in a later genetic analysis, and the association was replicated in an independent cohort. A cluster of highly shared sequence variants was judged likely to represent a technical artifact of the sequencing pipeline. In a later analysis, about 16,000 TCR beta sequences were associated with specific HLA alleles at a false discovery rate of 0.05. The authors suggested that the approach could potentially be extended to other disease states and immunological phenotypes.

Receptor libraries were prepared by the immunoSEQ multiplex PCR assay. For the multiplex PCR, a mixture combining 60 forward primers for TCR Vbeta segments and 13 reverse primers for TCR Jbeta segments was used. The CDR3 region of rearranged TCR beta genes was amplified from genomic DNA by a multiplex PCR assay. On the Illumina HiSeq System, the amplified TCR beta libraries were sequenced as 87-base-pair reads. In the paper's pipeline: In a later analysis, roughly 80 million unique TCR beta chains were counted across the 500 to 850 repertoires, and roughly 11 million of these chains were shared by at least two donors. A nearest-neighbor algorithm error-corrected the raw reads and collapsed the reads into unique sequences, merging closely related sequences to remove PCR and sequencing errors. Alignment of CDR3 sequences to IMGT reference sequences was used to assign V, D and J gene segments. For a sequence to be retained, a match of at least six nucleotides to both a V gene segment and a J gene segment was required. A rearrangement was called productive if the CDR3 had no stop codons and remained in frame with V and J, and every other rearrangement was called non-productive. CDR3 was defined according to IMGT convention as the region running from the second conserved V-encoded cysteine to the conserved J-encoded phenylalanine. The earlier analysis of 587 of the donors excluded any sequence lacking an unambiguous match to a single V gene segment. An earlier analysis of 587 of the donors called V segments functional above 56.7% productive rearrangements and segregating when the between-donor standard deviation exceeded 5%. To diagnose cytomegalovirus status from the catalog of TCR beta chain sequences, a statistical classification framework was built. A later analysis assigned V and J genes by comparing TCR nucleotide sequences with IMGT/GENE-DB human TR gene sequences. Using the TCRdist pipeline, a later analysis assigned CDR3 sequences along with most-parsimonious VDJ recombination scenarios. In a later analysis, each TCR beta chain was defined by its CDR3 amino acid sequence together with its V-gene family, and reads lacking a unique V-gene family were excluded. To address suspected cross-contamination and a sequencing artifact, a later analysis removed a few hundred highly shared, low-generation-probability nucleotide sequences. In a later analysis, a clonal expansion index was calculated for each public chain from normalized within-repertoire ranks of inferred template counts. In a later analysis, generation probabilities were computed with a VDJ recombination model fitted to out-of-frame rearrangements, and the resulting probabilities were checked against IGoR. A later analysis scored TCR-TCR, TCR-HLA and TCR-CMV co-occurrence with hypergeometric tests, applying a repertoire-size bias correction to TCR pairs. False discovery rates were estimated in a later analysis by permuting HLA or CMV assignments 20 times. In a later analysis, co-occurring TCRs were grouped using DBSCAN, and TCRdist sequence similarity was added for clustering within HLA-allele-positive subsets. For co-occurrence clustering, repertoires with fewer than 30,000 or more than 120,000 public chains were excluded, along with four or five repertoires with anomalous nucleotide sharing. Held by TCRdb, this immuneACCESS table contains in-frame sequences only and omits some clones. Under half of the omission traces to an unresolved V gene where checked; the cause of the rest is unknown. That table is the source of V, J and clone size, and D and trimming were worked out from the DNA. The sample profile shows just over 150,000 clones; approximately 86% of them were found once. Around 6.6% of the sample belongs to the ten largest clones.

CDR1 and CDR2, per the germline V gene, are MNHNS and SASEGT. V and J are truncated by 5 bases and 0 bases respectively, leaving an intervening sequence of 10 bases. There are 15 amino acids in the CDR3, from cysteine to phenylalanine inclusive. The read is trimmed to its CDR3 DNA, 45 bases read in frame from base 1. The cohort comprised several hundred healthy bone marrow donors. All cohort members were sampled while nominally healthy, although unrecorded immune exposures were likely present. The donor tested CMV seropositive, placing the donor among the 289 seropositive members of the cohort. A peripheral blood sample was provided by each donor, and peripheral blood mononuclear cells were used for TCR beta sequencing. The Qiagen DNeasy Blood Extraction Kit was used to extract genomic DNA from the blood cell samples.

This receptor chain uses TRBV6-1 and TRBJ1-4; no D gene is confidently identified. The sample comprised PBMCs. The sequence derives from a woman aged 50 to 65 in good health and CMV-seropositive. The CDR3 in this case is CASSTSLATNEKLFF. In nucleotides, the sequence is TGTGCCAGCAGTACCAGCCTAGCAACTAATGAAAAACTGTTTTTT.